The T cell receptor beta chain described here comes from a study of Graves' ophthalmopathy and Graves' hyperthyroidism (dated by TCRdb to the late 2010s). About the study as a whole: Peripheral blood was collected at initial diagnosis, prior to any treatment. In five or six hyperthyroidism patients, T-cell repertoires of thyroid tissue and blood were compared. In total, 135 blood samples were TCR-sequenced: approximately 42 ophthalmopathy, under 85 hyperthyroidism and approximately 17 hyperthyroidism-to-ophthalmopathy patients. TCR beta repertoire signatures were used to distinguish Graves' ophthalmopathy from Graves' hyperthyroidism and to predict progression to ophthalmopathy. An independent validation cohort comprised fewer than 20 hyperthyroidism patients and over 15 patients who later progressed from hyperthyroidism to ophthalmopathy. Following sampling, methimazole starting at 30 mg daily was administered to hyperthyroidism patients, and high-dose intravenous methylprednisolone was administered to ophthalmopathy patients. For training and testing, the 80 to 100 patients in the discovery cohort were randomly divided in a 7:3 ratio. A discovery set of 100 or so patients (approximately 45 ophthalmopathy, 57 stable hyperthyroidism) was enrolled to explore V-J signatures distinguishing ophthalmopathy from hyperthyroidism.

Ophthalmopathy patients were characterized by moderately to severely active disease, a Clinical Activity Score of at least 3, a NOSPECS grade of at least 4, and a disease duration under 3 months. Patients with other autoimmune diseases, uncontrolled infections, pregnancy or lactation were excluded from the study. Diagnosis was based on clinical symptoms, serum thyroxine, TRAb, thyroid ultrasound and orbital computed tomography. PBMCs were isolated from around 10 ml of fresh peripheral blood by Ficoll-Paque density gradient centrifugation. Total RNA was extracted using Trizol reagent, and RNA quality was checked on an Agilent 2100 Bioanalyzer. TCR beta CDR3 regions were amplified from RNA transcripts for repertoire sequencing. A first-round RT-PCR used HTBI primers with the Qiagen OneStep RT-PCR kit, followed by a second-round multiplex PCR, size selection and purification. Libraries were sequenced on an Illumina HiSeq2000 using paired-end 100 bp reads. The source study handled its data this way. SOAPnuke was used for read processing, and reads with adapters, uncalled bases, a mean Phred below 15, or no exact constant-primer or identifier match were discarded. COPE v1.2.5 was used to merge the high-quality paired reads. Unique nucleotide sequences were defined as clonotypes and aligned to IMGT TRB V, D and J references using MiTCR v1.1. Only V-J combinations with frequency above 0.0001 were analysed, covering approximately 99% of repertoires. For each V-J combination, a TCR clonal expansion and chaos score was defined as F50 clonal expansion divided by the chaos observed in the TCRdist matrix. Welch's t-statistics and random forest were used to narrow the features down to approximately 13 V-J combinations, which were then fed into a naive Bayes classifier. The similarity between thyroid and blood repertoires was quantified using the Morisita-Horn index. TCRdb handled the public reads itself, with Q25 trimming in fastp and clone calling in MiXCR, and kept productive beta chains. When rows share a CDR3 protein, they turn into one entry using the most common DNA and genes. These V and J calls derive from TCRdb rather than the authors' analysis. The sample includes approximately 480,000 distinct CDR3 sequences, with 13% to 15% observed a single time. 8% to 10% of the sample lies in the top ten.

The junction shows trimming of 7 bases on V and 0 bases on J, plus 12 bases between the germline ends. From cysteine to phenylalanine, the CDR3 is 14 amino acids long. The only DNA kept is the CDR3, 42 bases in frame from the first base. CDR1 MNHNS and CDR2 SASEGT are derived from the germline V gene. Concerning this clonotype itself: The specificity of this receptor is unknown. The sample holds no much larger clone one base away, and base qualities are not on file.

What the study reported, not specific to this receptor: Sample size was not statistically predetermined, and group allocation was not concealed from the investigators. In validation, the model predicted ophthalmopathy progression with 70.59% sensitivity and roughly 72% specificity; 12 predicted patients were CT-confirmed with GO in a median of approximately six months. Ophthalmopathy was separated from stable hyperthyroidism by the 13-signature model with about 88% sensitivity and around 81% specificity in cross-validation and with 80%/75% in the test set. Most expanded thyroid clonotypes with frequency above 0.001 were also detected in blood, suggesting blood repertoires may reflect the thyroid immune response.

This sequence was found in a woman aged 25 to 45 with Graves' ophthalmopathy. Donor details come from another sample of the same person, matched by shared clones. The chain is made from TRBV6-1 and TRBJ1-2; the D gene is unclear. Specimen: blood. The nucleotide sequence reads as follows: TGTGCCAGCAACCCCGGGTGGGCTAACTATGGCTACACCTTC. The translation is CASNPGWANYGYTF.